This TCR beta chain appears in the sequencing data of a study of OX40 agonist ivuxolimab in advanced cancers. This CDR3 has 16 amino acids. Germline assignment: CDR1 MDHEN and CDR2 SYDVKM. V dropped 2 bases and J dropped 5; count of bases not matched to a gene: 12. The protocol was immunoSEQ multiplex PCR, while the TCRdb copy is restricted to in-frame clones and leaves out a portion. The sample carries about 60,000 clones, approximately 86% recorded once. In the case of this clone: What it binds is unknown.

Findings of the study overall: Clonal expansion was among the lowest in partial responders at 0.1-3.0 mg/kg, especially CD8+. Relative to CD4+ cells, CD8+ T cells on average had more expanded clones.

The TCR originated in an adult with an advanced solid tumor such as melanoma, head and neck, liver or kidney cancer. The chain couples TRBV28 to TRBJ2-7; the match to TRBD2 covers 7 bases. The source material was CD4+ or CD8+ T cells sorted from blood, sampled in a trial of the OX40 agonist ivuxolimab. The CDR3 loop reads CASSLSAGGRFNEQYF. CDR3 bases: TGTGCCAGCAGTTTAAGCGCTGGCGGGAGATTCAACGAGCAGTACTTC. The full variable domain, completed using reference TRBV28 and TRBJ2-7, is DVKVTQSSRYLVKRTGEKVFLECVQDMDHENMFWYRQDPGLGLRLIYFSYDVKMKEKGDIPEGYSVSREKKERFSLILESASTNQTSMYLCASSLSAGGRFNEQYFGPGTRLTVT.